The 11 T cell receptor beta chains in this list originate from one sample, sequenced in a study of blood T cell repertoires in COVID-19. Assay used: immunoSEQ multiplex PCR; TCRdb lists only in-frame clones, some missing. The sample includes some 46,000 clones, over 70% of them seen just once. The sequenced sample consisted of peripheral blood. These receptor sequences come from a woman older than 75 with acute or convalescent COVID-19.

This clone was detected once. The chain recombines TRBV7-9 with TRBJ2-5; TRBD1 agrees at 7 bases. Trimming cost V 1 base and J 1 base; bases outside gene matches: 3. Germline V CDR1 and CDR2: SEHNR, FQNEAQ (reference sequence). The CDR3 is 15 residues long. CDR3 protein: CASSLGGQLQETQYF. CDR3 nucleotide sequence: TGTGCCAGCAGCTTAGGGGGACAGCTCCAAGAGACCCAGTACTTC. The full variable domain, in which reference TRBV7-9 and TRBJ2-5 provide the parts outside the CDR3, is DTGVSQNPRHKITKRGQNVTFRCDPISEHNRLYWYRQTLGQGPEFLTYFQNEAQLEKSRLLSDRFSAERPKGSFSTLEIQRTEQGDSAMYLCASSLGGQLQETQYFGPGTRLLVL.

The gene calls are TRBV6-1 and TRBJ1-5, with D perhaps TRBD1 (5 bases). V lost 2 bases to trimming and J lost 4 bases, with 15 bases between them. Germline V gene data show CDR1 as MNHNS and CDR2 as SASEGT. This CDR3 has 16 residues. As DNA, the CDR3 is TGTGCCAGCAGTGAATGGGGGGGATCGGCGAATCAGCCCCAGCATTTT. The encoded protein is CASSEWGGSANQPQHF.

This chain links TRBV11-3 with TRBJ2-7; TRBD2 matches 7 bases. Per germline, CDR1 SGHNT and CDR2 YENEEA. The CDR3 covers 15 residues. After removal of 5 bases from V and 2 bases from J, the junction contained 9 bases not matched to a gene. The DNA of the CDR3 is TGTGCCAGCAGCCCGGGGGGAGAGATAGCCTACGAGCAGTACTTC. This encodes CASSPGGEIAYEQYF.

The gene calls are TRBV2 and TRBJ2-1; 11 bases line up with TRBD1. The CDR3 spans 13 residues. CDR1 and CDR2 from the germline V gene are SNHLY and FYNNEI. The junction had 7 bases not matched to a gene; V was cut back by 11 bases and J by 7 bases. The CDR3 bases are TGTGCCCTCAAAGGGACAGGGGGAAATGAGCAGTTCTTC. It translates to CALKGTGGNEQFF. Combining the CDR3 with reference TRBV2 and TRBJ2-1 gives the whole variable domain EPEVTQTPSHQVTQMGQEVILRCVPISNHLYFYWYRQILGQKVEFLVSFYNNEISEKSEIFDDQFSVERPDGSNFTLKIRSTKLEDSAMYFCALKGTGGNEQFFGPGTRLTVL.

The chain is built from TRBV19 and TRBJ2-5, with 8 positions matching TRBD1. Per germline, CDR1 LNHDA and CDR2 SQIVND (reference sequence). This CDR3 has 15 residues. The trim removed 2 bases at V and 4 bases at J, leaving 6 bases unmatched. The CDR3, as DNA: TGTGCCAGTAGTATATTGCAGGGGGCGCGAGAGACCCAGTACTTC. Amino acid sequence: CASSILQGARETQYF.

The CDR3 coding sequence is TGTGCCACCAGCAGAGATCCACCGGTTGGAAACACCATATATTTT. Its translation is CATSRDPPVGNTIYF. V gene TRBV15 combines with J gene TRBJ1-3; D is ambiguous. This CDR3 comprises 15 residues. Germline lookup yields CDR1 LNHNV and CDR2 YYDKDF (reference sequence). The V end lost 0 bases, the J end lost 3 bases, and 9 bases lay between the germline ends.

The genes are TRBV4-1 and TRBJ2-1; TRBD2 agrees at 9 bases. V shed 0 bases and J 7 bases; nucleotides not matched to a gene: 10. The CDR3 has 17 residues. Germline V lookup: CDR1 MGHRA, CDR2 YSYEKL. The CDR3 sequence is CASSQEPTAGGRNEQFF. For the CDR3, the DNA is TGCGCCAGCAGCCAAGAGCCCACGGCGGGGGGGCGTAATGAGCAGTTCTTC.

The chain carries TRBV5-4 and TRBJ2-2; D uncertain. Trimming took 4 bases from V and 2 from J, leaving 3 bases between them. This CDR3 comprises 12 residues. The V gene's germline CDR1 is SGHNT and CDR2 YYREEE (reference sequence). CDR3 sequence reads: CASSLNTGELFF. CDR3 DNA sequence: TGTGCCAGCAGCCTTAACACCGGGGAGCTGTTTTTT.

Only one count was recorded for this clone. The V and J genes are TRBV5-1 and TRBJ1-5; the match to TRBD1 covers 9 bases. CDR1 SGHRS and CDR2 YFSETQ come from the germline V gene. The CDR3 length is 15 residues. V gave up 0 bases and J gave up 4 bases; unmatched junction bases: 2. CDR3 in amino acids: CASSLDGQGNQPQHF. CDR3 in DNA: TGCGCCAGCAGCTTGGATGGACAGGGGAATCAGCCCCAGCATTTT.

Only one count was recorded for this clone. The CDR3 spells CAWSGASSSYEQYF. In nucleotides, the CDR3 is TGTGCCTGGAGTGGGGCGTCGAGCTCCTACGAGCAGTACTTC. The J gene is TRBJ2-7, the V gene TRBV30, with D uncertain. The CDR3 sequence is 14 residues long. The germline V gene has CDR1 GTSNPN and CDR2 SVGIG (reference sequence). Trimming removed 1 base from V and 0 bases from J, with 10 bases in between.

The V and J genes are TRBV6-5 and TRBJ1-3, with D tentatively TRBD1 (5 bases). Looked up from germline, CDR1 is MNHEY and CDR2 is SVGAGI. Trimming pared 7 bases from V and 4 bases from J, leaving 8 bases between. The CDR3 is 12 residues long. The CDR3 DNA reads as TGTGCCAGCACGACAGACGGAAACACCATATATTTT. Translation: CASTTDGNTIYF.